This entry features one T cell receptor (beta chain) sequence. This record belongs to a study of control samples from healthy donors and cancer patients. Trimming pared 5 bases from V and 3 bases from J, leaving 13 bases between. The CDR3 length is 14 residues. Looked up from germline, CDR1 is SGHVS and CDR2 is FQNEAQ. Libraries were prepared by immunoSEQ multiplex PCR; TCRdb keeps only in-frame clonotypes and omits some of them. The repertoire has about 120,000 clones, 70% to 90% of them found once; the top ten carry 2.3%. This TCR was recovered from a woman in her 70s in good health. The J gene is TRBJ1-1, the V gene TRBV7-8, with TRBD1 as a possible D gene (6 bases). The sample was blood. CDR3: CASSHRALDTEAFF. As DNA, the CDR3 is TGTGCCAGCAGCCACAGGGCCCTTGACACTGAAGCTTTCTTT.